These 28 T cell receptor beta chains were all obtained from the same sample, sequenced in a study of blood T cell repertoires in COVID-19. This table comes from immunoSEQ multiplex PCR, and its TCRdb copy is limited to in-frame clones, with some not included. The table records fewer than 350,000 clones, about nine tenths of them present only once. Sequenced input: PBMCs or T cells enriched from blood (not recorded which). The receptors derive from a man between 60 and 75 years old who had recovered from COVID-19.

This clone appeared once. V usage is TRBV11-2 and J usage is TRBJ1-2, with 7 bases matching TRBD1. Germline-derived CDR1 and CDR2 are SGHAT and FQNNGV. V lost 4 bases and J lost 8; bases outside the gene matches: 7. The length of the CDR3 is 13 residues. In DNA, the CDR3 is TGTGCCAGCAGCTCGCTAGGGACAGCCGGCTACACCTTC. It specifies CASSSLGTAGYTF.

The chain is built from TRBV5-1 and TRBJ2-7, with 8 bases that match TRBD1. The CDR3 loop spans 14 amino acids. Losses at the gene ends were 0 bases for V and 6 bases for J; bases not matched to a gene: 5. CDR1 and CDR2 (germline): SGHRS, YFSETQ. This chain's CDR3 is CASSLGTGGSEQYF. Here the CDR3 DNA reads TGCGCCAGCAGCTTGGGTACAGGGGGGTCCGAGCAGTACTTC.

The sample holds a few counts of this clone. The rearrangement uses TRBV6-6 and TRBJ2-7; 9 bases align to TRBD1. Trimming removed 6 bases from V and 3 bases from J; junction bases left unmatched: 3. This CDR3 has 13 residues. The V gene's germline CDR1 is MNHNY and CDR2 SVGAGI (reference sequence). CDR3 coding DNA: TGTGCCAGCAGCTGGGACAGGGACTACGAGCAGTACTTC. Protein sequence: CASSWDRDYEQYF.

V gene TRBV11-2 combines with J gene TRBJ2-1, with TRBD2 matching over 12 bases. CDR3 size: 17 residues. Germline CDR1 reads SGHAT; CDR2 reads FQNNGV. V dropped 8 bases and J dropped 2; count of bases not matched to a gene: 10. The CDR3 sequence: CASAFRLAGETYNEQFF. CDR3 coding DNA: TGTGCCAGCGCCTTCCGACTAGCGGGAGAGACCTACAATGAGCAGTTCTTC.

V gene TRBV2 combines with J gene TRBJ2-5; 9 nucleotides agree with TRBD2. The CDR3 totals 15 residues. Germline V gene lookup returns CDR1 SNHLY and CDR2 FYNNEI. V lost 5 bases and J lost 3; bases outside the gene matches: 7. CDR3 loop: CASSPILAGEETQYF. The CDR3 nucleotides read TGTGCCAGCAGTCCCATACTAGCGGGCGAAGAGACCCAGTACTTC.

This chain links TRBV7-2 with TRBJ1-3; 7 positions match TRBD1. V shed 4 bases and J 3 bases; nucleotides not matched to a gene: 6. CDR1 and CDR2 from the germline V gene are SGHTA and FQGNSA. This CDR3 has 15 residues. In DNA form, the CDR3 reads TGTGCCAGCAGCTCGGGACAGTTACGTGGAAACACCATATATTTT. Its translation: CASSSGQLRGNTIYF.

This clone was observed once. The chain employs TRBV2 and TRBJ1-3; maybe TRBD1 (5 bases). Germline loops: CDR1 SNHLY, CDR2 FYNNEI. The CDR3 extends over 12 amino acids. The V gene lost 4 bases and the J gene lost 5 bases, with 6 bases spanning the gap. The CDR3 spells CASSGQRNTIYF. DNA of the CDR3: TGTGCCAGCAGTGGACAGAGAAACACCATATATTTT.

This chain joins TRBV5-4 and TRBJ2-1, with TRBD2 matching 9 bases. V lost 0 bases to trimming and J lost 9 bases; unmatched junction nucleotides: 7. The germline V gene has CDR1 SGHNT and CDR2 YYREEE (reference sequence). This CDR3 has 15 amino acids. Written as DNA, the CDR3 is TGTGCCAGCAGCTTGGGCCGCGGGAGGGATCCTGAGCAGTTCTTC. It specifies CASSLGRGRDPEQFF. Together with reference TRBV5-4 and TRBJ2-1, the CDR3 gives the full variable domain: ETGVTQSPTHLIKTRGQQVTLRCSSQSGHNTVSWYQQALGQGPQFIFQYYREEENGRGNFPPRFSGLQFPNYSSELNVNALELDDSALYLCASSLGRGRDPEQFFGPGTRLTVL.

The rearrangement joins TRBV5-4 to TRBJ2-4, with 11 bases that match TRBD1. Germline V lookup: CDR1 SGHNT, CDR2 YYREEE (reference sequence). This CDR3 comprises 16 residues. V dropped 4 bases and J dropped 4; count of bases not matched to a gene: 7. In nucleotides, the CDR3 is TGTGCCAGCAGCGGGGGACAGGGGGTACCTAAAAACATTCAGTACTTC. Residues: CASSGGQGVPKNIQYF.

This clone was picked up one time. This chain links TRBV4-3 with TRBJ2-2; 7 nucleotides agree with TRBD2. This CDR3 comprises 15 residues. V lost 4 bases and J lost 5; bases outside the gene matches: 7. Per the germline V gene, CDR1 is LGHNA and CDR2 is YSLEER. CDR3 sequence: CASSPQRDWTGELFF. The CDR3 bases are TGCGCCAGCAGCCCCCAGCGGGATTGGACCGGGGAGCTGTTTTTT.

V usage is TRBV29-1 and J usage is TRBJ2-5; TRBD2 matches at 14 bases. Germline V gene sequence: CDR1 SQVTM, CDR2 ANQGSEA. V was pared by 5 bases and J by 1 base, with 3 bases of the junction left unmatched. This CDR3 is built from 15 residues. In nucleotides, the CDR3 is TGCAGCGTTTGGACTAGCGGGAGGCCCCAAGAGACCCAGTACTTC. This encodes CSVWTSGRPQETQYF.

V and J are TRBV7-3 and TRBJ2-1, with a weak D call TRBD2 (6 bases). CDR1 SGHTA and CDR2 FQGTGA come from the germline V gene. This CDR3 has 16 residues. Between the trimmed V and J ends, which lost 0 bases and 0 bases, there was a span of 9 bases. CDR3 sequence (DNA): TGTGCCAGCAGCTTAACCTTAGCGGACTCCTACAATGAGCAGTTCTTC. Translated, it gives CASSLTLADSYNEQFF.

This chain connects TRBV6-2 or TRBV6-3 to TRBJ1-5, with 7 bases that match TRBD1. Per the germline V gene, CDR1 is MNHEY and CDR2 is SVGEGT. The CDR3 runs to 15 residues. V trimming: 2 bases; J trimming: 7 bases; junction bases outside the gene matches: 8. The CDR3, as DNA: TGTGCCAGCAGTTACACATCAGGGGGTCGGCAGCCCCAGCATTTT. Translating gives CASSYTSGGRQPQHF.

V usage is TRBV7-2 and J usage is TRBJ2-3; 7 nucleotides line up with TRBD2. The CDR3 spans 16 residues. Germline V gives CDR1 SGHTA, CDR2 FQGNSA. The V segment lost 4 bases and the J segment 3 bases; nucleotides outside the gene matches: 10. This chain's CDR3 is CASSSGSGGSTDTQYF. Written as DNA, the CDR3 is TGTGCCAGCAGCTCCGGGAGTGGCGGGAGTACAGATACGCAGTATTTT. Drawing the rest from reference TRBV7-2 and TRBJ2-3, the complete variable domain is GAGVSQSPSNKVTEKGKDVELRCDPISGHTALYWYRQSLGQGLEFLIYFQGNSAPDKSGLPSDRFSAERTGGSVSTLTIQRTQQEDSAVYLCASSSGSGGSTDTQYFGPGTRLTVL.

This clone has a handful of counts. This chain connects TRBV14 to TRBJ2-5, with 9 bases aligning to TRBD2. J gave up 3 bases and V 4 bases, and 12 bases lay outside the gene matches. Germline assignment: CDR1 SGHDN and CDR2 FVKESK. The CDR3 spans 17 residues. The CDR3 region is CASSLHLKRTSEETQYF. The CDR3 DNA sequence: TGTGCCAGCAGCCTGCACCTAAAGAGGACTAGCGAAGAGACCCAGTACTTC.

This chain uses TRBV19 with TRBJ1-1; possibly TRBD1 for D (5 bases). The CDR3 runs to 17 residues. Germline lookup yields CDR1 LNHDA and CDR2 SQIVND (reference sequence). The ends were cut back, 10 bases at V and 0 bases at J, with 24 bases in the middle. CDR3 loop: CATQRFGQQSVNTEAFF. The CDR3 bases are TGTGCCACCCAACGTTTCGGACAACAATCAGTGAACACTGAAGCTTTCTTT.

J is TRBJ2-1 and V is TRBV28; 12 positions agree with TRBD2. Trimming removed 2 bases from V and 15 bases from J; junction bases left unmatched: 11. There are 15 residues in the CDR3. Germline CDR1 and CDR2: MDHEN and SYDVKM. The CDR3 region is CASSLRTSGIMQGFF. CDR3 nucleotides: TGTGCCAGCAGTTTACGGACTAGCGGGATAATGCAGGGGTTCTTC.

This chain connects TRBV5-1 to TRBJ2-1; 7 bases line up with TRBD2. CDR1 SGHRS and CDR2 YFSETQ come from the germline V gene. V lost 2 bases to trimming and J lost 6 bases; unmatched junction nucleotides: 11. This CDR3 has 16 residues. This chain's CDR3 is CASSFAGTPGGNEQFF. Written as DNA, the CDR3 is TGCGCCAGCAGCTTCGCCGGGACGCCGGGGGGCAATGAGCAGTTCTTC. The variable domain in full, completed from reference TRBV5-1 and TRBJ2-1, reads KAGVTQTPRYLIKTRGQQVTLSCSPISGHRSVSWYQQTPGQGLQFLFEYFSETQRNKGNFPGRFSGRQFSNSRSEMNVSTLELGDSALYLCASSFAGTPGGNEQFFGPGTRLTVL.

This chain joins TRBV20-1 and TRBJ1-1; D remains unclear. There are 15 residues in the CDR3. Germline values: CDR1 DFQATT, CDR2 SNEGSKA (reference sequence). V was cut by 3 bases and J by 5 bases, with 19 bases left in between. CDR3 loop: CSASGGRWWSTEAFF. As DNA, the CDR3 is TGCAGTGCTAGTGGCGGGCGGTGGTGGAGTACTGAAGCTTTCTTT.

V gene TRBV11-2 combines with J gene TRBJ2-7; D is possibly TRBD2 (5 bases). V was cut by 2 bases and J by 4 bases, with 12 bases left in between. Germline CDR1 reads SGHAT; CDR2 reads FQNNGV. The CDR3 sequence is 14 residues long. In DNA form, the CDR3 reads TGTGCCAGCAGCTTATTGGCGTCGGGGTACGAGCAGTACTTC. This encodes CASSLLASGYEQYF. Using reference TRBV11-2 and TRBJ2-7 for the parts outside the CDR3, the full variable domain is EAGVAQSPRYKIIEKRQSVAFWCNPISGHATLYWYQQILGQGPKLLIQFQNNGVVDDSQLPKDRFSAERLKGVDSTLKIQPAKLEDSAVYLCASSLLASGYEQYFGPGTRLTVT.

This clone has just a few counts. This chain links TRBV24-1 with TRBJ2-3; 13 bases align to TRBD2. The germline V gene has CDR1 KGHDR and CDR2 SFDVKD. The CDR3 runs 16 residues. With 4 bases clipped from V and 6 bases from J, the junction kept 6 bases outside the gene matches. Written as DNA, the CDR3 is TGTGCCACCAGTGACAGGACTAGCGGGAGTTTGGATACGCAGTATTTT. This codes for CATSDRTSGSLDTQYF.

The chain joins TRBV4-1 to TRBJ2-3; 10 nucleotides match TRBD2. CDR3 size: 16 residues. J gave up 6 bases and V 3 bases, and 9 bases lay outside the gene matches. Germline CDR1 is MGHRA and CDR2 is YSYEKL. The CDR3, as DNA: TGCGCCAGCAGCCATTCCGGGCTAGCGGGAGAGGATACGCAGTATTTT. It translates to CASSHSGLAGEDTQYF.

This CDR3 is CASSWGPGSSGNTIYF. CDR3 nucleotides: TGTGCCAGCAGTTGGGGGCCAGGAAGCTCTGGAAACACCATATATTTT. V and J are TRBV6-5 and TRBJ1-3, with TRBD1 as a possible D gene (6 bases). Germline V lookup: CDR1 MNHEY, CDR2 SVGAGI. The CDR3 loop spans 16 amino acids. Trimming left V 4 bases short and J 0 bases short, with 13 bases between.

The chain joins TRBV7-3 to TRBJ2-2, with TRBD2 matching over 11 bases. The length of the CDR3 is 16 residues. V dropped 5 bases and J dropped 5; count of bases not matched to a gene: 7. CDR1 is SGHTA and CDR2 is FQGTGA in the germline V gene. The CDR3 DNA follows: TGTGCCAGCAGCCCCCAGACTAGCGGGAAAACCGGGGAGCTGTTTTTT. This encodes CASSPQTSGKTGELFF.

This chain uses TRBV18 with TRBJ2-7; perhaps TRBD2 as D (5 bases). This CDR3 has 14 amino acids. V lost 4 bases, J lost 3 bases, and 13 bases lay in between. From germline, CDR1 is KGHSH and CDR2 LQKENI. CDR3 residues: CASSRTTGSYEQYF. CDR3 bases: TGTGCCAGCTCACGAACGACGGGGAGCTACGAGCAGTACTTC.

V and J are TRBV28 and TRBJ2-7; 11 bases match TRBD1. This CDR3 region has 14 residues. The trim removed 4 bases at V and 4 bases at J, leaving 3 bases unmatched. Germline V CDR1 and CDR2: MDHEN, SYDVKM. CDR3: CASSWGQGGYEQYF. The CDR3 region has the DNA TGTGCCAGCAGTTGGGGACAGGGGGGATACGAGCAGTACTTC.

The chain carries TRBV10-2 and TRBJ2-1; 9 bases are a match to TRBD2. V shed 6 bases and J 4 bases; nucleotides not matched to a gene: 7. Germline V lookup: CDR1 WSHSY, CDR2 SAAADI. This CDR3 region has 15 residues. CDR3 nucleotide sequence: TGCGCCAGCAGGTTAGCGGGAGCGGTATACAATGAGCAGTTCTTC. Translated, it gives CASRLAGAVYNEQFF.

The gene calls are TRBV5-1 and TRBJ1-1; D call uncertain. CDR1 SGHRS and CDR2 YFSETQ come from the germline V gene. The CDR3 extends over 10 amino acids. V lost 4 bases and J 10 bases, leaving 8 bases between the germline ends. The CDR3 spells CASSEFPAFF. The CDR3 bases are TGCGCCAGCAGCGAGTTCCCAGCTTTCTTT.